A single sample is the source of the 10 T cell receptor beta chains below, sequenced in a study of beta chain features in type 1 diabetes. Sequenced material consisted of expressed TCRB transcripts (all of the isolated RNA was reverse transcribed). Here immunoSEQ multiplex PCR was the method, and the copy in TCRdb shows in-frame clones only, minus some. The top ten clones hold 0.035% to 0.04% of a sample with roughly 450,000 clones, around 13% of them seen once. Source material: naive CD4+ T cells from blood. The source is a man aged 30 to 45 in good health.

This clone showed up just a few times. This chain links TRBV7-2 with TRBJ2-1; D not certain. The V gene's germline CDR1 is SGHTA and CDR2 FQGNSA. Trimming removed 0 bases from V and 12 bases from J, with 12 bases in between. The CDR3 spans 13 residues. The CDR3 DNA sequence: TGTGCCAGCAGCTTAGCGCCGGGCCAGCCGCAGTTCTTC. Its protein is CASSLAPGQPQFF.

The V and J genes are TRBV12-5 and TRBJ2-7; D is unresolved. The CDR3 extends over 16 amino acids. Trimming took 7 bases from V and 3 from J, leaving 22 bases between them. CDR1 and CDR2 (germline): LGHNT, FRNRAP. CDR3 coding DNA: TGTGCTAGTGTTCTCAACCGGTCTGCCCAACTCTACGAGCAGTACTTC. Encoded protein: CASVLNRSAQLYEQYF.

The rearrangement links TRBV14 to TRBJ1-3; no firm D call. Between the trimmed V and J ends, which lost 4 bases and 4 bases, there was a span of 8 bases. Germline values: CDR1 SGHDN, CDR2 FVKESK. The CDR3 contains 13 residues. CDR3 amino acids: CASSLVAGNTIYF. The CDR3 coding sequence is TGTGCCAGCAGCCTGGTGGCCGGAAACACCATATATTTT.

This clone showed up just a few times. The chain couples TRBV5-1 to TRBJ2-5, with a possible D match to TRBD2 (6 bases). The CDR3 contains 14 residues. Trimming took 0 bases from V and 2 from J, leaving 8 bases between them. CDR1 SGHRS and CDR2 YFSETQ come from the germline V gene. CDR3 sequence reads: CASSLEGRQETQYF. The CDR3 coding sequence is TGCGCCAGCAGCTTGGAGGGGAGGCAAGAGACCCAGTACTTC.

This clone turned up a few times. This chain joins TRBV5-6 and TRBJ2-7; TRBD2 matches at 9 bases. J was trimmed by 5 bases and V by 7 bases; bases with no gene match: 10. The CDR3 length is 14 residues. CDR1 is SGHDT and CDR2 is YYEEEE in the germline V gene. The chain's CDR3 is CASGAGGRADEQYV. CDR3 bases: TGTGCCAGCGGCGCCGGCGGGAGGGCCGACGAGCAGTACGTC.

The chain recombines TRBV4-3 with TRBJ2-2, with unresolved D. Germline-derived CDR1 and CDR2 are LGHNA and YSLEER. The CDR3 runs 15 residues. Trimming took off 1 base at V and 0 bases at J, with 6 bases between the two ends. Written as DNA, the CDR3 is TGCGCCAGCAGCCAAGCGGGTCCGAACACCGGGGAGCTGTTTTTT. It codes for CASSQAGPNTGELFF.

This clone was observed many times. This rearrangement joins TRBV29-1 to TRBJ1-3; D unresolved. V was trimmed by 7 bases and J by 4 bases, leaving 11 bases between them. The CDR3 length is 12 residues. CDR1 and CDR2 (germline): SQVTM, ANQGSEA. CDR3 DNA sequence: TGCAGCGCCCGCGGTGGCGGAAACACCATATATTTT. It codes for CSARGGGNTIYF.

The chain uses TRBV14 and TRBJ2-5; D is undetermined. The V gene lost 0 bases and the J gene lost 7 bases, with 21 bases spanning the gap. The CDR3 is 17 residues long. Germline CDR1 and CDR2: SGHDN and FVKESK. For the CDR3, the DNA is TGTGCCAGCAGCCAAGAATATCGAGGCTTCACGGTTGCGACCCAGTACTTC. Amino acids: CASSQEYRGFTVATQYF.

This chain links TRBV5-1 with TRBJ1-1; 7 positions match TRBD1. Trimming cost V 2 bases and J 7 bases; bases outside gene matches: 5. The CDR3 runs 13 residues. Germline loops: CDR1 SGHRS, CDR2 YFSETQ. The CDR3 nucleotides read TGCGCCAGCAGCTTCTCAGGGGGTAATGAAGCTTTCTTT. It yields the protein CASSFSGGNEAFF.

The CDR3 sequence: CASITDRVGYGYTF. CDR3 nucleotides: TGTGCCAGCATCACCGACAGGGTTGGCTATGGCTACACCTTC. V gene TRBV7-2 combines with J gene TRBJ1-2, with TRBD1 identical over 7 bases. Unmatched junction bases numbered 9, after V lost 7 bases and J lost 4 bases. The germline V gene encodes CDR1 SGHTA and CDR2 FQGNSA. CDR3 size: 14 residues.